The 27 T cell receptor beta chains given below trace back to one sample, sequenced in a study of blood T cells in healthy people across ages. A second PCR of 7 to 11 cycles used a sample-barcoded 5' primer and a J-beta primer mix. TCRdb reprocessed the 5' RACE reads via MiXCR and lists one record per CDR3 protein. The sample has around 600,000 distinct CDR3 sequences; 40% to 55% are singletons. The sample was blood. The receptors come from a man older than 75 in good health.

This clonotype was observed a few times. The chain joins TRBV6-1 to TRBJ2-1; maybe TRBD2 (7 bases). In germline, CDR1 is MNHNS, CDR2 SASEGT. V shed 6 bases and J shed 6 bases, with 15 bases lying between them. The CDR3 has 14 residues. This chain's CDR3 is CASSGTRGGNEQFF. The CDR3, as DNA: TGTGCCAGCAGCGGGACAAGGGGGGGCAATGAGCAGTTCTTC.

The chain combines TRBV7-2 with TRBJ2-3; 9 nucleotides align to TRBD2. V lost 5 bases to trimming and J lost 1 base; unmatched junction nucleotides: 7. The CDR3 is 16 residues long. Germline V lookup: CDR1 SGHTA, CDR2 FQGNSA. CDR3 in amino acids: CASSRKRGEGTDTQYF. In DNA, the CDR3 is TGTGCCAGCAGCCGAAAGCGGGGGGAGGGCACAGATACGCAGTATTTT.

A few counts support this clonotype. The chain is built from TRBV7-9 and TRBJ2-5; no reliable D call. V lost 2 bases and J 5 bases, leaving 12 bases between the germline ends. This CDR3 is 14 amino acids long. CDR1 is SEHNR, CDR2 FQNEAQ, per germline (reference sequence). The CDR3 sequence is CASSLMASSETQYF. DNA of the CDR3: TGTGCCAGCAGCTTAATGGCAAGCAGCGAGACCCAGTACTTC.

The chain carries TRBV12-3 or TRBV12-4 and TRBJ2-5; no clear D gene. V was shortened by 7 bases and J by 11 bases, with 14 bases between the two germline ends. The CDR3 length is 11 residues. The CDR3 region has the DNA TGTGCCAGCAAGCGAGTCAATGAGCAGTACTTC. Amino acid sequence: CASKRVNEQYF.

The chain has TRBV20-1 and TRBJ2-5; perhaps D is TRBD1 or TRBD2 (6 bases each). Germline CDR1 and CDR2: DFQATT and SNEGSKA (reference sequence). There are 14 residues in the CDR3. Trimming removed 3 bases at V and 3 bases at J, with 14 bases between. In nucleotides, the CDR3 is TGCAGTGCTAGTCCCGGGGGCCCTAAAGAGACCCAGTACTTC. This sequence encodes CSASPGGPKETQYF.

Only a few counts were recorded for this clonotype. The V call is TRBV4-1, the J call TRBJ2-7; D is tentatively TRBD1 or TRBD2 (5 bases each). The CDR3 is made up of 15 amino acids. V lost 4 bases, J lost 7 bases, and 20 bases lay in between. Germline assignment: CDR1 MGHRA and CDR2 YSYEKL. This CDR3 reads CASSPRGTLEGEQYF. CDR3 sequence (DNA): TGCGCCAGCAGCCCCCGAGGGACCCTCGAGGGTGAGCAGTACTTC.

This chain links TRBV28 with TRBJ1-2; no clear D gene. Germline lookup yields CDR1 MDHEN and CDR2 SYDVKM. Trimming pared 5 bases from V and 1 base from J, leaving 11 bases between. The CDR3 length is 14 residues. CDR3 in amino acids: CASSGTRDNYGYTF. The CDR3 DNA sequence: TGTGCCAGCAGTGGCACGCGGGATAACTATGGCTACACCTTC.

Comment on this clonotype: This could be a read error, since a much larger clone is one nucleotide away. This chain links TRBV6-2 or TRBV6-3 with TRBJ1-2; 7 positions agree with TRBD1. The V and J ends lost 8 bases and 10 bases, in that order; junction bases with no gene match: 7. Germline V gene lookup returns CDR1 MNHEY and CDR2 SVGEGT. The CDR3 is 11 residues long. CDR3 bases: TGTGCCAGCCGGGACAGTGAGCCCTACACCTTC. This encodes CASRDSEPYTF.

The rearrangement uses TRBV20-1 and TRBJ2-7; the D is unclear. The J call could be wrong; TRBJ2-5 is a better fit for the DNA end. The CDR3 consists of 13 residues. The germline gives CDR1 DFQATT, CDR2 SNEGSKA (reference sequence). The CDR3 is CSARAGYWKTQYF. CDR3 DNA: TGCAGTGCTAGAGCTGGCTACTGGAAGACCCAGTACTTC.

This clonotype turned up a few times. J is TRBJ2-7 and V is TRBV7-6; D is ambiguous. The germline V and J ends were trimmed by 0 bases and 2 bases, with 11 bases remaining between them. CDR3 length equals 15 residues. Germline CDR1 and CDR2: SGHVS and FNYEAQ. The CDR3 protein is CASSLALASPYEQYF. Here the CDR3 DNA reads TGTGCCAGCAGCTTAGCGCTTGCAAGCCCCTACGAGCAGTACTTC.

The CDR3 reads CASSFGDSPFNEQFF. DNA for the CDR3: TGTGCCAGCAGTTTCGGGGACTCCCCCTTCAATGAGCAGTTCTTC. The chain combines TRBV27 with TRBJ2-1, with D perhaps TRBD2 (6 bases). Germline CDR1 is MNHEY and CDR2 is SMNVEV (reference sequence). This CDR3 spans 15 amino acids. V was trimmed by 3 bases and J by 6 bases, leaving 15 bases between them.

This chain uses TRBV5-1 with TRBJ2-1; 11 positions match TRBD2. Germline V gives CDR1 SGHRS, CDR2 YFSETQ. J gave up 10 bases and V 0 bases, and 6 bases lay outside the gene matches. The CDR3 extends over 15 amino acids. The CDR3 here is CASSLELAGVGEQFF. Written as DNA, the CDR3 is TGCGCCAGCAGCTTGGAACTAGCGGGAGTCGGGGAGCAGTTCTTC.

The chain recombines TRBV27 with TRBJ2-3; 9 bases agree with TRBD2. V shed 6 bases and J 0 bases; nucleotides not matched to a gene: 13. Germline V gene data show CDR1 as MNHEY and CDR2 as SMNVEV (reference sequence). There are 18 residues in the CDR3. In DNA form, the CDR3 reads TGTGCCAGCAGCCCCCAGCGGACTAGCGCCACTAGCACAGATACGCAGTATTTT. This codes for CASSPQRTSATSTDTQYF.

The rearrangement uses TRBV20-1 and TRBJ2-4; TRBD2 agrees at 12 bases. Matching the DNA end better, TRBJ2-7 makes the J call doubtful. Germline V gene sequence: CDR1 DFQATT, CDR2 SNEGSKA (reference sequence). The CDR3 is 15 residues long. The DNA of the CDR3 is TGCAGTCCTCCCCAACATTCGACTAGCGGGGGCGAGCAGTACTTC. Residues: CSPPQHSTSGGEQYF.

The CDR3 DNA follows: TGTGCCAGCAGCTCCGCAGGGATTACAAACAATGAGCAGTACTTC. Translation: CASSSAGITNNEQYF. The V and J genes are TRBV5-4 and TRBJ2-1; TRBD1 might be the D (5 bases). The DNA end is more similar to TRBJ2-7, so the J call may be wrong. The germline V gene encodes CDR1 SGHNT and CDR2 YYREEE (reference sequence). CDR3 size: 15 residues.

This clonotype was detected a few times. V and J are TRBV5-1 and TRBJ2-7, with D tentatively TRBD1 (6 bases). Trimming cost V 4 bases and J 1 base, with 18 bases left between them. The germline V gene has CDR1 SGHRS and CDR2 YFSETQ. The CDR3 consists of 16 residues. The CDR3 bases are TGCGCCAGCAGCCCTGGATACGACAGGTATTCCTACGAGCAGTACTTC. Translated, it gives CASSPGYDRYSYEQYF.

V is TRBV20-1 and J is TRBJ2-3; perhaps TRBD2 as D (6 bases). V lost 6 bases, J lost 6 bases, and 19 bases lay in between. Per the germline V gene, CDR1 is DFQATT and CDR2 is SNEGSKA (reference sequence). The CDR3 runs 14 residues. The CDR3 nucleotides read TGCAGTGCCCCCCGACTAGGTCCCGAGGATACGCAGTATTTT. Protein: CSAPRLGPEDTQYF.

The V call is TRBV6-5, the J call TRBJ1-5; tentative D call: TRBD1 (5 bases). V lost 6 bases and J 3 bases, leaving 12 bases between the germline ends. CDR1 is MNHEY and CDR2 is SVGAGI in the germline V gene. This CDR3 region has 14 residues. DNA of the CDR3: TGTGCCAGCAGGCCAGGGACCATCAATCAGCCCCAGCATTTT. It encodes CASRPGTINQPQHF.

The chain couples TRBV20-1 to TRBJ2-3; 7 positions agree with TRBD2. Per germline, CDR1 DFQATT and CDR2 SNEGSKA (reference sequence). The CDR3 consists of 13 residues. The ends lost 7 bases at V and 3 bases at J; junction bases unmatched: 7. Here the CDR3 reads CSVGRAPTDTQYF. CDR3 DNA sequence: TGCAGTGTAGGGAGGGCCCCTACAGATACGCAGTATTTT.

The chain combines TRBV21-1 with TRBJ2-5; TRBD2 is taken as the D call from the table, unchecked against the DNA. Gene TRBJ2-1 matches the end of the DNA better, so the J call may be wrong. TRBV21-1 is an annotated pseudogene. This CDR3 contains 18 residues. The CDR3 reads CASSKKGAAGGPLCEQFF. The CDR3 nucleotides are TGTGCCAGCAGCAAAAAAGGGGCGGCGGGAGGGCCCCTTTGTGAGCAGTTCTTC.

Only a few counts were recorded for this clonotype. V and J are TRBV20-1 and TRBJ2-1, with no clear D. CDR1 DFQATT and CDR2 SNEGSKA come from the germline V gene (reference sequence). The CDR3 is 14 amino acids. V was clipped by 1 base and J by 3 bases, with 10 bases between them. DNA of the CDR3: TGCAGTGCTAGAGTCGCGGAGCGCTACAATGAGCAGTTCTTC. It encodes CSARVAERYNEQFF.

This clonotype has only a few counts. The genes are TRBV27 and TRBJ1-2; D unclear. Trimming took 5 bases from V and 4 from J, leaving 17 bases between them. This CDR3 contains 15 residues. CDR1 is MNHEY and CDR2 is SMNVEV in the germline V gene (reference sequence). CDR3 protein: CASSPSDGYFYGYTF. DNA for the CDR3: TGTGCCAGCAGTCCATCGGATGGATATTTCTATGGCTACACCTTC.

Concerning this clonotype itself: One base away lies a much larger clone, so this may be a sequencing read error. V gene TRBV6-5 combines with J gene TRBJ2-1, with 7 bases aligning to TRBD2. The J call may not be correct, given that the DNA end is closer to TRBJ2-7. The CDR3 contains 17 residues. CDR1 MNHEY and CDR2 SVGAGI come from the germline V gene. The CDR3: CASSYSSGLSSYNEQYF. The CDR3 DNA reads as TGTGCCAGCAGTTACTCTTCGGGACTAAGCTCCTACAATGAGCAGTACTTC.

This clonotype has at least ten counts. The rearrangement joins TRBV6-5 to TRBJ1-1, with no clear D. Germline V lookup: CDR1 MNHEY, CDR2 SVGAGI. CDR3 size: 14 residues. V lost 4 bases and J 0 bases, leaving 9 bases between the germline ends. CDR3 nucleotides: TGTGCCAGCAGTTCCGCCTACATGAACACTGAAGCTTTCTTT. It is translated as CASSSAYMNTEAFF.

This clonotype was recorded only once. The gene calls are TRBV2 and TRBJ2-3; D is uncertain. There are 10 residues in the CDR3. The germline V and J ends were trimmed by 11 bases and 6 bases, with 9 bases remaining between them. CDR1 is SNHLY and CDR2 is FYNNEI in the germline V gene. The CDR3 protein is CAALEDTQYF. DNA of the CDR3: TGTGCCGCTCTCGAGGATACGCAGTATTTT.

Ten or more counts support this clonotype. The chain is built from TRBV7-2 and TRBJ2-1; D call uncertain. V lost 7 bases, J lost 7 bases, and 23 bases lay in between. CDR1 is SGHTA, CDR2 FQGNSA, per germline. The CDR3 is 16 amino acids. The CDR3 spells CASTSPRASWTNEQFF. The CDR3 DNA reads as TGTGCCAGCACCTCGCCTAGAGCGTCATGGACGAATGAGCAGTTCTTC.

A few counts support this clonotype. The chain joins TRBV6-2 or TRBV6-3 to TRBJ1-1; D not resolved. This CDR3 spans 13 amino acids. Trimming removed 2 bases from V and 1 base from J, with 5 bases in between. The V gene's germline CDR1 is MNHEY and CDR2 SVGEGT. Here the CDR3 reads CASSYIRNTEAFF. The CDR3 nucleotides read TGTGCCAGCAGTTACATTAGGAACACTGAAGCTTTCTTT.